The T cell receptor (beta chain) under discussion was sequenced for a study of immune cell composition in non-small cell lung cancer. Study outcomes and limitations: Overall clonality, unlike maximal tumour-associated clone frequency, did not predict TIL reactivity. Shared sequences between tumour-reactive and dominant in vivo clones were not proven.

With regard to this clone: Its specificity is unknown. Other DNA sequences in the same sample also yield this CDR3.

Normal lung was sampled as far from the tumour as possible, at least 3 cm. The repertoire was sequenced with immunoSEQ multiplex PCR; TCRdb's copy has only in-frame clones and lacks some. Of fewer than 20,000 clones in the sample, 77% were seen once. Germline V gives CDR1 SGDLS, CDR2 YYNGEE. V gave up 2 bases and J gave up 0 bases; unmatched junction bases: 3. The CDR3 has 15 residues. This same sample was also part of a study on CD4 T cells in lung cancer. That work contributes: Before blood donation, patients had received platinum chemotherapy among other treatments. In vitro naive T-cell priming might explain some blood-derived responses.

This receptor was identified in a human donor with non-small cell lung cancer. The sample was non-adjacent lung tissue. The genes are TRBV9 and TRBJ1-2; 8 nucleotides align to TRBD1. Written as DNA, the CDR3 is TGTGCCAGCAGCGTTGGGACAGGTCCTAACTATGGCTACACCTTC. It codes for CASSVGTGPNYGYTF.